The 22 T cell receptor beta chains presented below share a single source sample, sequenced in a study of STAT5B mutations in CD4+ large granular lymphocyte leukemia (dated 2022 in TCRdb). Library generation was performed with the immunoSEQ multiplex PCR assay. TCRdb re-hosts the immuneACCESS table, in-frame sequences only. Its copies lack some clones; in the studies checked, an unresolved V gene accounts for under half of them, and the cause for the rest is not known. The sample table records approximately 31,000 clones; about two thirds of these occur just once. 2% of the sample is held by the ten biggest clonotypes. The sample consisted of CD4+ T cells from blood buffy coats. These TCRs come from a human donor in good health.

The chain employs TRBV5-1 and TRBJ1-4; 10 nucleotides line up with TRBD1. Germline V gives CDR1 SGHRS, CDR2 YFSETQ. The CDR3 consists of 18 residues. Losses at the gene ends were 0 bases for V and 4 bases for J; bases not matched to a gene: 9. The CDR3 DNA reads TGCGCCAGCAGCTTGGGACAGGGGGCGAGGACCATTAATGAAAAACTGTTTTTT. This sequence encodes CASSLGQGARTINEKLFF.

The chain joins TRBV7-6 to TRBJ1-5; weak D call: TRBD1 (6 bases). The CDR3 length is 13 residues. Germline V gene lookup returns CDR1 SGHVS and CDR2 FNYEAQ. Deletions cut 2 bases from V and 6 bases from J, with 8 bases between. The CDR3 is CASSLPGVQPQHF. CDR3 sequence (DNA): TGTGCCAGCAGCTTACCAGGGGTTCAGCCCCAGCATTTT. The whole variable domain, filled in from reference TRBV7-6 and TRBJ1-5, reads GAGVSQSPRYKVTKRGQDVALRCDPISGHVSLYWYRQALGQGPEFLTYFNYEAQQDKSGLPNDRFSAERPEGSISTLTIQRTEQRDSAMYRCASSLPGVQPQHFGDGTRLSIL.

The chain combines TRBV6-1 with TRBJ2-2; D call uncertain. V dropped 4 bases and J dropped 7 bases, with 16 bases sitting between them. The CDR3 length is 15 residues. Germline CDR1 is MNHNS and CDR2 is SASEGT. In DNA, the CDR3 is TGTGCCAGCAGTGGACCGTCCGGCTCGATCGGGGAGCTGTTTTTT. Its translation: CASSGPSGSIGELFF.

V is TRBV18 and J is TRBJ2-1; D possibly corresponds to TRBD2 (5 bases). Germline-derived CDR1 and CDR2 are KGHSH and LQKENI. V dropped 3 bases and J dropped 5 bases, with 11 bases sitting between them. The CDR3 runs to 14 residues. CDR3 nucleotide sequence: TGTGCCAGCTCACCCCGGACGGGGAACAATGAGCAGTTCTTC. As protein: CASSPRTGNNEQFF.

This clone was seen only once. The chain joins TRBV21-1 to TRBJ2-5. TRBV21-1 is termed a pseudogene. This CDR3 contains 13 residues. The CDR3 nucleotides read TGTGCCAGCAGCAAAGTGGGTAGGGAGACCCAGTACTTC. This gives the protein CASSKVGRETQYF.

A few counts support this clone. The chain recombines TRBV7-9 with TRBJ2-2; D is perhaps TRBD2 (7 bases). The V gene's germline CDR1 is SEHNR and CDR2 FQNEAQ (reference sequence). The CDR3 sequence is 18 residues long. V was clipped by 2 bases and J by 2 bases, with 18 bases between them. The CDR3, as DNA: TGTGCCAGCAGCTTATCAGGGGTTCTAGCGGTAAACACCGGGGAGCTGTTTTTT. Its translation: CASSLSGVLAVNTGELFF.

This chain joins TRBV18 and TRBJ2-2, with D possibly TRBD1 on 7 matching bases. This CDR3 is built from 16 residues. V dropped 6 bases and J dropped 0 bases, with 14 bases sitting between them. Germline assignment: CDR1 KGHSH and CDR2 LQKENI. DNA of the CDR3: TGTGCCAGCTCCCCCCAGGGGGGCGCGAACACCGGGGAGCTGTTTTTT. Translating gives CASSPQGGANTGELFF.

V is TRBV5-1 and J is TRBJ1-1, with 7 bases matching TRBD1. V lost 3 bases to trimming and J lost 3 bases; unmatched junction nucleotides: 8. Germline V CDR1 and CDR2: SGHRS, YFSETQ. The CDR3 spans 15 residues. The CDR3 DNA follows: TGCGCCAGCAGCTGGACAGGCCCGGGGGACACTGAAGCTTTCTTT. Amino acids: CASSWTGPGDTEAFF.

This sequence joins TRBV28 and TRBJ1-4; D might be TRBD1 (6 bases). CDR3 length: 11 amino acids. V shed 7 bases and J shed 8 bases, with 8 bases lying between them. Germline V gene data show CDR1 as MDHEN and CDR2 as SYDVKM. The CDR3 sequence is CASKGEEKLFF. DNA for the CDR3: TGTGCCAGCAAGGGGGAGGAAAAACTGTTTTTT.

The V and J genes are TRBV7-2 and TRBJ2-7; possible D gene TRBD1, 5 bases. Trimming left V 3 bases short and J 2 bases short, with 14 bases between. Germline lookup yields CDR1 SGHTA and CDR2 FQGNSA. This CDR3 comprises 15 residues. CDR3 sequence: CASSFYLDTTYEQYF. Here the CDR3 DNA reads TGTGCCAGCAGCTTCTATCTGGACACCACCTACGAGCAGTACTTC.

V gene TRBV19 combines with J gene TRBJ1-1; 8 bases line up with TRBD1. CDR1 LNHDA and CDR2 SQIVND come from the germline V gene (reference sequence). This CDR3 region has 14 residues. V lost 5 bases to trimming and J lost 5 bases; unmatched junction nucleotides: 7. CDR3 nucleotides: TGTGCCAGTAGTTCTTGGACAGGGACTACTGAAGCTTTCTTT. Its protein product is CASSSWTGTTEAFF.

V and J are TRBV5-1 and TRBJ1-1; 7 bases map to TRBD1. From germline, CDR1 is SGHRS and CDR2 YFSETQ. With V trimmed by 6 bases and J by 8 bases, 13 bases remained unmatched. The CDR3 loop spans 14 amino acids. This chain's CDR3 is CASKLWPGTDEAFF. The CDR3 DNA sequence: TGCGCCAGCAAGCTCTGGCCCGGGACAGACGAAGCTTTCTTT.

This chain uses TRBV19 with TRBJ2-5; the D gene could be TRBD1 or TRBD2 (5 bases each). The germline gives CDR1 LNHDA, CDR2 SQIVND (reference sequence). Trimming removed 11 bases from V and 4 bases from J, with 14 bases in between. The CDR3 is made up of 12 amino acids. The CDR3 loop reads CAPTLGTETQYF. As DNA, the CDR3 is TGTGCCCCAACCCTCGGGACAGAGACCCAGTACTTC.

The DNA of the CDR3 is TGTGCCAGCAGGGGAGGAGGAGATACGCAGTATTTT. Protein: CASRGGGDTQYF. The rearrangement uses TRBV2 and TRBJ2-3; a possible D gene is TRBD2 (6 bases). V was shortened by 6 bases and J by 5 bases, with 9 bases between the two germline ends. From germline, CDR1 is SNHLY and CDR2 FYNNEI. The CDR3 is 12 residues long.

This clone showed up just a few times. The chain employs TRBV6-6 and TRBJ1-1, with unresolved D. The CDR3 consists of 13 residues. V was pared by 0 bases and J by 5 bases, with 7 bases between. The V gene's germline CDR1 is MNHNY and CDR2 SVGAGI (reference sequence). The CDR3 bases are TGTGCCAGCAGTTACTCTCCCGGAACTGAAGCTTTCTTT. Translated: CASSYSPGTEAFF.

The chain carries TRBV7-2 and TRBJ1-2; the match to TRBD1 covers 9 bases. The CDR3 is 15 residues long. V lost 5 bases and J lost 4; bases outside the gene matches: 8. The germline V gene has CDR1 SGHTA and CDR2 FQGNSA. CDR3 residues: CASSPSPDRGYGYTF. DNA of the CDR3: TGTGCCAGCAGCCCTTCTCCGGACAGGGGCTATGGCTACACCTTC.

The rearrangement links TRBV10-3 to TRBJ2-7; 7 nucleotides line up with TRBD1. The CDR3 covers 13 residues. V trimming: 4 bases; J trimming: 8 bases; junction bases outside the gene matches: 8. Germline V gene sequence: CDR1 ENHRY, CDR2 SYGVKD. CDR3 amino acids: CAISVDRAEKQYF. CDR3 nucleotides: TGTGCCATCAGTGTAGACAGGGCTGAAAAGCAGTACTTC.

Here the CDR3 reads CASSYNVYTQYF. Here the CDR3 DNA reads TGTGCCAGCAGTTACAATGTCTATACGCAGTATTTT. This chain connects TRBV6-5 to TRBJ2-3, with D uncertain. The length of the CDR3 is 12 residues. Germline V gives CDR1 MNHEY, CDR2 SVGAGI. V lost 2 bases and J 7 bases, leaving 7 bases between the germline ends.

V gene TRBV5-4 combines with J gene TRBJ2-7, with D perhaps being TRBD1 or TRBD2 (6 bases each). Trimming cost V 0 bases and J 5 bases, with 27 bases left between them. This CDR3 comprises 19 residues. The V gene's germline CDR1 is SGHNT and CDR2 YYREEE (reference sequence). This CDR3 is CASSLDSRRTRGGLNEQYF. The DNA for the CDR3 is TGTGCCAGCAGCTTGGACTCGCGGCGGACGCGAGGGGGGTTAAACGAGCAGTACTTC.

The chain links TRBV9 to TRBJ1-6, with D uncertain. The V end lost 0 bases, the J end lost 5 bases, and 9 bases lay between the germline ends. This CDR3 comprises 15 residues. CDR1 and CDR2 (germline): SGDLS, YYNGEE. CDR3 sequence (DNA): TGTGCCAGCAGCGTAGATTCGGCAGATAATTCACCCCTCCACTTT. Translating it yields CASSVDSADNSPLHF.

The gene calls are TRBV6-5 and TRBJ2-1, with 8 bases lining up with TRBD2. Trimming removed 6 bases from V and 3 bases from J; junction bases left unmatched: 7. The CDR3 runs to 15 residues. The germline V gene has CDR1 MNHEY and CDR2 SVGAGI. This chain's CDR3 is CASRREAGGYNEQFF. The DNA for the CDR3 is TGTGCCAGCAGGCGAGAGGCGGGGGGCTACAATGAGCAGTTCTTC.

This chain joins TRBV5-1 and TRBJ2-5; D is uncertain. V lost 0 bases and J 4 bases, leaving 10 bases between the germline ends. The CDR3 is 14 amino acids. CDR1 is SGHRS and CDR2 is YFSETQ in the germline V gene. Here the CDR3 reads CASSLEPVRETQYF. As DNA, the CDR3 is TGCGCCAGCAGCTTGGAGCCGGTGCGAGAGACCCAGTACTTC.